This TCR beta chain stems from a study of cytomegalovirus exposure and HLA in healthy donors. Regarding the study as a whole: Serostatus for CMV was the only available immune exposure information. Follow-up analysis later connected one missense variant in DCLRE1C with trimming of TCR beta V- and J-genes.

V gave up 0 bases and J gave up 5 bases, with 13 bases separating them. The CDR3 loop spans 15 amino acids. Germline V gene data show CDR1 as SGHTA and CDR2 as FQGNSA. About this clone: Its antigen is unidentified.

Researchers ran the PCR with 60 Vbeta and 13 Jbeta primers. Libraries were prepared by immunoSEQ multiplex PCR; TCRdb keeps only in-frame clonotypes and omits some of them. Here the sample spans about 120,000 clones, more than 60% being singletons. The clonotype originates from a woman aged 40 to 55 in good health and CMV-seronegative. The sample comprised PBMCs. J is TRBJ2-5 and V is TRBV7-2; tentatively, D is TRBD2 (6 bases). CDR3 sequence (DNA): TGTGCCAGCAGCTTAGCAGGGCGGGATTGGGAGACCCAGTACTTC. Translating it yields CASSLAGRDWETQYF.